This entry lists 25 T cell receptor beta chains sequenced from one sample in a study of hypomethylating agent response in myelodysplastic syndrome. Libraries were prepared by immunoSEQ multiplex PCR; TCRdb keeps only in-frame clonotypes and omits some of them. In the table there are some 4,500 clones, less than 85% of which are singletons. The sample was bone marrow, taken before or after starting hypomethylating agent treatment for myelodysplastic syndrome (not recorded which). These receptors all stem from a human donor with myelodysplastic syndrome.

The CDR3 coding sequence is TGTGCCAGTAGTATGGAGGGGGCGACCCGTCGTGGTAAACTGTTTTTT. This sequence encodes CASSMEGATRRGKLFF. The chain has TRBV19 and TRBJ1-4, with 7 bases aligning to TRBD1. CDR1 LNHDA and CDR2 SQIVND come from the germline V gene (reference sequence). The CDR3 is made up of 16 amino acids. Germline trimming cut 3 bases from V and 11 bases from J; bases unmatched to any gene: 15.

The chain combines TRBV7-2 with TRBJ1-4, with a tentative D call TRBD1 (5 bases). V lost 1 base, J lost 5 bases, and 11 bases lay in between. CDR1 is SGHTA, CDR2 FQGNSA, per germline. CDR3 length equals 15 residues. The CDR3 reads CASSLGGGANEKLFF. The CDR3 DNA sequence: TGTGCCAGCAGCTTAGGGGGAGGGGCAAATGAAAAACTGTTTTTT.

The rearrangement uses TRBV7-2 and TRBJ1-2, with D maybe TRBD1 (6 bases). Germline V gene lookup returns CDR1 SGHTA and CDR2 FQGNSA. CDR3 length: 13 residues. Trimming took off 1 base at V and 10 bases at J, with 13 bases between the two ends. CDR3 sequence reads: CASSLDRDIAYTF. The CDR3 coding sequence is TGTGCCAGCAGCTTAGACAGGGATATTGCCTACACCTTC.

The V call is TRBV7-9, the J call TRBJ2-1; 7 nucleotides align to TRBD2. After removal of 2 bases from V and 7 bases from J, the junction contained 11 bases not matched to a gene. CDR3 length equals 16 residues. Looked up from germline, CDR1 is SEHNR and CDR2 is FQNEAQ (reference sequence). This chain's CDR3 is CASSLSAREPRNEQFF. The CDR3 DNA follows: TGTGCCAGCAGCTTATCGGCGCGGGAGCCACGGAATGAGCAGTTCTTC.

This chain joins TRBV5-1 and TRBJ2-1; weak D call: TRBD2 (5 bases). Trimming removed 3 bases from V and 0 bases from J, with 7 bases in between. Germline CDR1 reads SGHRS; CDR2 reads YFSETQ. The CDR3 has 14 residues. The CDR3, as DNA: TGCGCCAGCAGCTATACTAGCTCCTACAATGAGCAGTTCTTC. This gives the protein CASSYTSSYNEQFF.

The chain employs TRBV7-2 and TRBJ2-2; 16 bases are a match to TRBD2. J lost 7 bases, V lost 8 bases, and 13 bases had no gene match. The CDR3 spans 18 residues. Germline CDR1 and CDR2: SGHTA and FQGNSA. In nucleotides, the CDR3 is TGTGCCAGCCTTCCGGGACTAGCGGGAGGGGCGATCTTCGGGGAGCTGTTTTTT. This translates into CASLPGLAGGAIFGELFF.

The J gene is TRBJ1-2, the V gene TRBV28, with unresolved D. CDR3 length: 14 amino acids. Trimming cost V 3 bases and J 7 bases, with 15 bases left between them. Germline CDR1 reads MDHEN; CDR2 reads SYDVKM. CDR3 region: CASSLLRTSSGYTF. The CDR3 nucleotides are TGTGCCAGCAGTTTGTTGAGAACCTCTAGTGGCTACACCTTC.

The chain carries TRBV9 and TRBJ2-1; D may match TRBD1 or TRBD2 (5 bases each). The germline V gene encodes CDR1 SGDLS and CDR2 YYNGEE. The CDR3 extends over 13 amino acids. With 7 bases removed from V and 7 bases from J, the gap between germline ends came to 15 bases. This CDR3 is CASQLGVGNEQFF. CDR3 sequence (DNA): TGTGCCAGCCAACTAGGGGTTGGGAATGAGCAGTTCTTC.

The chain recombines TRBV7-9 with TRBJ1-1; TRBD1 aligns across 10 bases. Germline CDR1 SEHNR, CDR2 FQNEAQ (reference sequence). Germline trimming cut 1 base from V and 6 bases from J; bases unmatched to any gene: 5. The CDR3 loop spans 15 amino acids. The CDR3 protein is CASSLGDDRGPEAFF. CDR3 DNA: TGTGCCAGCAGCTTAGGGGACGACAGGGGGCCTGAAGCTTTCTTT.

The genes are TRBV27 and TRBJ1-1; D remains ambiguous. Germline V CDR1 and CDR2: MNHEY, SMNVEV (reference sequence). Deletions cut 6 bases from V and 3 bases from J, with 11 bases between. The CDR3 contains 13 residues. CDR3 nucleotide sequence: TGTGCCAGCAGCCCGGGAGTCCACACTGAAGCTTTCTTT. Translated, it gives CASSPGVHTEAFF.

The J gene is TRBJ2-6, the V gene TRBV9, with D possibly matching TRBD2 (5 bases). The germline CDR1 and CDR2 sequences are SGDLS and YYNGEE. Trimming shortened V by 3 bases and J by 4 bases, and 20 bases separated the two germline ends. This CDR3 comprises 18 residues. The CDR3 region has the DNA TGTGCCAGCAGCGAGAGGGCAGGCGGTGGGTCGGGGGCCAACGTCCTGACTTTC. As protein: CASSERAGGGSGANVLTF.

The rearrangement links TRBV9 to TRBJ2-1, with D hard to call. Germline V gene sequence: CDR1 SGDLS, CDR2 YYNGEE. The CDR3 loop spans 14 amino acids. The V and J ends lost 2 bases and 8 bases respectively, with 14 bases between them. CDR3 amino acids: CASSVLVRSDEQFF. CDR3 nucleotide sequence: TGTGCCAGCAGCGTCCTCGTTAGATCTGATGAGCAGTTCTTC.

This clone has a single count. The gene calls are TRBV27 and TRBJ2-7, with D possibly matching TRBD1 (5 bases). V gave up 4 bases and J gave up 2 bases, with 18 bases separating them. The CDR3 runs to 16 residues. Germline loops: CDR1 MNHEY, CDR2 SMNVEV (reference sequence). CDR3 sequence: CASSSWALAGTYEQYF. For the CDR3, the DNA is TGTGCCAGCAGTTCTTGGGCCCTTGCAGGGACCTACGAGCAGTACTTC.

This chain connects TRBV5-1 to TRBJ2-3, with TRBD1 identical over 7 bases. The CDR3 has 14 amino acids. The germline gives CDR1 SGHRS, CDR2 YFSETQ. V lost 3 bases, J lost 3 bases, and 4 bases stayed unmatched. Here the CDR3 reads CASSYRDRTDTQYF. The CDR3 nucleotides are TGCGCCAGCAGCTACCGGGACAGAACAGATACGCAGTATTTT.

This chain joins TRBV14 and TRBJ1-1; 7 bases match TRBD1. Germline V gene sequence: CDR1 SGHDN, CDR2 FVKESK. The CDR3 has 15 residues. V shed 2 bases and J 6 bases; nucleotides not matched to a gene: 9. CDR3 protein: CASSQRSGGYPEAFF. CDR3 sequence (DNA): TGTGCCAGCAGCCAAAGATCAGGGGGTTATCCTGAAGCTTTCTTT.

This chain links TRBV5-1 with TRBJ2-7; 9 bases are shared with TRBD2. With V trimmed by 5 bases and J by 4 bases, 10 bases remained unmatched. CDR3 length: 15 residues. Per the germline V gene, CDR1 is SGHRS and CDR2 is YFSETQ. In DNA form, the CDR3 reads TGCGCCAGCAGAAGGACTAGCGAGTCTATATACGAGCAGTACTTC. This codes for CASRRTSESIYEQYF. Full variable domain (remainder filled in from reference TRBV5-1 and TRBJ2-7): KAGVTQTPRYLIKTRGQQVTLSCSPISGHRSVSWYQQTPGQGLQFLFEYFSETQRNKGNFPGRFSGRQFSNSRSEMNVSTLELGDSALYLCASRRTSESIYEQYFGPGTRLTVT.

On this clone itself: This CDR3 fails to terminate in the conserved phenylalanine or tryptophan, so it likely reflects a read error. The DNA is omitted, as the CDR3 cannot be located on it reliably, and the CDR3 follows TCRdb's listing. The V call is TRBV30, the J call TRBJ2-7; whether TRBD1, the table's D call, matches the DNA was not checked. A total of 10 residues make up the CDR3, ends included. CDR1 is GTSNPN and CDR2 is SVGIG in the germline V gene (reference sequence). The CDR3 here is CAWSVRAGDK.

The rearrangement links TRBV18 to TRBJ2-2; the D is unclear. With 6 bases removed from V and 0 bases from J, the gap between germline ends came to 14 bases. This CDR3 region has 16 residues. Germline V gene lookup returns CDR1 KGHSH and CDR2 LQKENI. For the CDR3, the DNA is TGTGCCAGCTCCCTAACCGGGTCCTCGAACACCGGGGAGCTGTTTTTT. It translates to CASSLTGSSNTGELFF.

This sequence joins TRBV6-1 and TRBJ1-4; D is possibly TRBD1 (5 bases). Germline CDR1 is MNHNS and CDR2 is SASEGT. V lost 3 bases and J 8 bases, leaving 16 bases between the germline ends. The CDR3 totals 15 residues. The CDR3 loop is CASSEAQGVGEKLFF. CDR3 DNA sequence: TGTGCCAGCAGTGAGGCCCAGGGCGTGGGAGAAAAACTGTTTTTT.

The chain employs TRBV6-5 and TRBJ1-3; TRBD1 matches 10 bases. Per the germline V gene, CDR1 is MNHEY and CDR2 is SVGAGI. CDR3 length equals 15 residues. The V segment lost 8 bases and the J segment 3 bases; nucleotides outside the gene matches: 7. CDR3 loop: CASGQGGGRGNTIYF. CDR3 in DNA: TGTGCCAGCGGACAGGGGGGTGGTCGTGGAAACACCATATATTTT.

The chain has TRBV19 and TRBJ2-5; weak D call: TRBD1 (5 bases). V lost 0 bases and J lost 11, with 16 bases in between. CDR1 is LNHDA, CDR2 SQIVND, per germline (reference sequence). The CDR3 sequence is 14 residues long. CDR3 sequence reads: CASSIDQGPRQQYF. CDR3 sequence (DNA): TGTGCCAGTAGTATAGACCAGGGCCCTCGGCAGCAGTACTTC.

The chain recombines TRBV9 with TRBJ1-4, with D tentatively TRBD1 (5 bases). Trimming removed 4 bases from V and 5 bases from J, with 12 bases in between. Per germline, CDR1 SGDLS and CDR2 YYNGEE. CDR3 length equals 14 residues. For the CDR3, the DNA is TGTGCCAGCAGCCGGGGACGCCAGAATGAAAAACTGTTTTTT. It translates to CASSRGRQNEKLFF.

The CDR3 loop reads CASSPYAGGPNEQFF. Written as DNA, the CDR3 is TGTGCCAGCAGCCCTTATGCGGGAGGGCCCAATGAGCAGTTCTTC. The chain joins TRBV11-1 to TRBJ2-1; 9 positions agree with TRBD2. Per germline, CDR1 SGHAT and CDR2 FQDESV (reference sequence). J gave up 6 bases and V 5 bases, and 8 bases lay outside the gene matches. The CDR3 runs 15 residues.

The chain couples TRBV14 to TRBJ1-1; D is ambiguous. Germline lookup yields CDR1 SGHDN and CDR2 FVKESK. Trimming removed 3 bases from V and 2 bases from J, with 7 bases in between. This CDR3 is 13 amino acids long. The CDR3 region has the DNA TGTGCCAGCAGCCAGTATAGTAACACTGAAGCTTTCTTT. It translates to CASSQYSNTEAFF.

The chain couples TRBV28 to TRBJ2-2; the D is unclear. Germline loops: CDR1 MDHEN, CDR2 SYDVKM. This CDR3 contains 15 residues. The germline V and J ends were trimmed by 9 bases and 2 bases, with 16 bases remaining between them. CDR3 DNA: TGTGCCAGTACCGTCCTGCCCTCCAACACCGGGGAGCTGTTTTTT. Its protein product is CASTVLPSNTGELFF.